Following are 21 T cell receptor beta chains from one sample sequenced in a study of spatial heterogeneity in lung cancer. Regarding time point: blood at routine non-recurrence follow-up after resection. In TCRdb, the 5' RACE reads were re-called with MiXCR into one record per CDR3 protein. Counted here are 100,000 to 120,000 distinct CDR3 sequences, 10% to 12% occurring once; the ten biggest clones make up about 24%. This specimen consisted of PBMCs, obtained at follow-up. The receptors come from a female donor with early-stage non-small cell lung cancer.

This clonotype was detected many times. This chain joins TRBV18 and TRBJ2-1; 8 nucleotides match TRBD1. The V gene end was trimmed by 4 bases and the J gene end by 4 bases; junction bases not matched to a gene: 9. The CDR3 totals 16 residues. Per the germline V gene, CDR1 is KGHSH and CDR2 is LQKENI. The CDR3 region is CASSRQKTGAYNEQFF. The CDR3 bases are TGTGCCAGCTCACGACAAAAGACAGGGGCATACAATGAGCAGTTCTTC.

The table lists this clonotype with a few counts. CDR3 loop: CASSIGTSGYSYEQYF. The DNA of the CDR3 is TGTGCCAGCAGCATTGGGACTAGCGGGTACTCCTACGAGCAGTACTTC. This chain connects TRBV5-4 to TRBJ2-7; TRBD2 matches at 12 bases. V shed 4 bases and J 0 bases; nucleotides not matched to a gene: 5. This CDR3 contains 16 residues. CDR1 and CDR2 (germline): SGHNT, YYREEE (reference sequence).

The sample holds a few counts of this clonotype. The J gene is TRBJ2-2, the V gene TRBV7-2, with D uncertain. Germline loops: CDR1 SGHTA, CDR2 FQGNSA. The CDR3 is made up of 15 amino acids. The V and J ends lost 3 bases and 4 bases respectively, with 12 bases between them. DNA for the CDR3: TGTGCCAGCAGCTTTCAGAGACAAACCACCGGGGAGCTGTTTTTT. Protein: CASSFQRQTTGELFF.

This clonotype was seen ten or more times. The rearrangement joins TRBV7-3 to TRBJ2-3; 8 bases agree with TRBD2. The CDR3 covers 15 residues. CDR1 is SGHTA, CDR2 FQGTGA, per germline. Germline trimming cut 5 bases from V and 2 bases from J; bases unmatched to any gene: 6. CDR3 sequence (DNA): TGTGCCAGCAGCGTTACTAGCGGATACACAGATACGCAGTATTTT. Its protein product is CASSVTSGYTDTQYF.

The chain is built from TRBV29-1 and TRBJ2-1; TRBD2 might be the D (6 bases). The CDR3 runs 15 residues. V was clipped by 7 bases and J by 0 bases, with 16 bases between them. Germline V lookup: CDR1 SQVTM, CDR2 ANQGSEA. The DNA for the CDR3 is TGCAGCGCTAGAGAGCGGGTTTCCTCCTACAATGAGCAGTTCTTC. Amino acids: CSARERVSSYNEQFF.

The rearrangement joins TRBV11-3 to TRBJ2-7, with 12 bases lining up with TRBD2. The CDR3 extends over 13 amino acids. Unmatched junction bases numbered 2, after V lost 4 bases and J lost 7 bases. Germline V gene data show CDR1 as SGHNT and CDR2 as YENEEA. The CDR3 bases are TGTGCCAGCAGCTCAGGACTAGCGGGAGAGCAGTACTTC. Amino acid sequence: CASSSGLAGEQYF.

The chain links TRBV9 to TRBJ2-7; 14 nucleotides line up with TRBD2. J lost 2 bases, V lost 2 bases, and 9 bases had no gene match. The CDR3 has 18 residues. The germline V gene encodes CDR1 SGDLS and CDR2 YYNGEE. CDR3 nucleotide sequence: TGTGCCAGCAGCGTCAGCGGGACTAGCGGGAGTCAGCCCTACGAGCAGTACTTC. This encodes CASSVSGTSGSQPYEQYF.

This clonotype was counted ten times or more. V usage is TRBV28 and J usage is TRBJ1-4, with 7 bases that match TRBD1. Germline CDR1 is MDHEN and CDR2 is SYDVKM. The CDR3 is 17 residues long. V was clipped by 8 bases and J by 10 bases; unmatched bases: 22. In nucleotides, the CDR3 is TGTGCCAGCCAATTGACGGACAGGTGGTCCTCTAGTGGAAAACTGTTTTTT. Translation gives CASQLTDRWSSSGKLFF.

This rearrangement joins TRBV5-1 to TRBJ1-4; D ambiguous. The length of the CDR3 is 13 residues. Trimming shortened V by 0 bases and J by 6 bases, and 6 bases separated the two germline ends. Germline V gene lookup returns CDR1 SGHRS and CDR2 YFSETQ. The CDR3 region has the DNA TGCGCCAGCAGCTTGGCTCCTGATGAAAAACTGTTTTTT. It specifies CASSLAPDEKLFF.

V gene TRBV7-6 combines with J gene TRBJ2-5; no firm D call. Trimming pared 1 base from V and 4 bases from J, leaving 7 bases between. From germline, CDR1 is SGHVS and CDR2 FNYEAQ. CDR3 length equals 13 residues. The chain's CDR3 is CASSLDGGETQYF. The CDR3 DNA reads as TGTGCCAGCAGCTTAGACGGCGGAGAGACCCAGTACTTC.

This clonotype was detected a few times. V gene TRBV6-6 combines with J gene TRBJ1-4, with 8 bases aligning to TRBD1. With V trimmed by 8 bases and J by 2 bases, 13 bases remained unmatched. CDR1 is MNHNY, CDR2 SVGAGI, per germline (reference sequence). The CDR3 loop spans 17 amino acids. CDR3 residues: CASRRAGGVRTNEKLFF. For the CDR3, the DNA is TGTGCCAGCCGCAGGGCAGGGGGCGTCAGGACTAATGAAAAACTGTTTTTT.

This clonotype was recorded many times. The J gene is TRBJ2-2, the V gene TRBV6-5; no reliable D call. Germline values: CDR1 MNHEY, CDR2 SVGAGI. Trimming cost V 6 bases and J 0 bases, with 8 bases left between them. This CDR3 is built from 14 residues. CDR3 sequence reads: CASRAAANTGELFF. The CDR3 region has the DNA TGTGCCAGCAGAGCAGCAGCGAACACCGGGGAGCTGTTTTTT.

This chain links TRBV7-3 with TRBJ1-1; possibly TRBD1 for D (6 bases). The CDR3 totals 15 residues. V was clipped by 2 bases and J by 5 bases, with 15 bases between them. CDR1 is SGHTA and CDR2 is FQGTGA in the germline V gene. The CDR3 sequence is CASSLSPGAGTEAFF. CDR3 DNA sequence: TGTGCCAGCAGCTTATCGCCGGGGGCAGGAACTGAAGCTTTCTTT.

This clonotype appeared many times. The chain employs TRBV12-3 or TRBV12-4 and TRBJ1-4, with D perhaps matching TRBD1 (6 bases). Trimming stripped 5 bases from V and 5 bases from J, with 9 bases between. CDR3 size: 13 residues. CDR3 sequence: CASSADRNEKLFF. The CDR3, as DNA: TGTGCCAGCAGTGCGGACAGAAATGAAAAACTGTTTTTT.

The chain carries TRBV3-1 and TRBJ2-1; TRBD2 is a possible D gene (5 bases). The germline V gene has CDR1 LGHDT and CDR2 YNNKEL (reference sequence). V was trimmed by 3 bases and J by 4 bases, leaving 13 bases between them. The CDR3 totals 15 residues. The CDR3: CASSQGSGNYNEQFF. CDR3 DNA: TGTGCCAGCAGCCAGGGAAGCGGAAATTACAATGAGCAGTTCTTC.

The sample holds many counts of this clonotype. The gene calls are TRBV7-9 and TRBJ2-7; 8 bases map to TRBD2. The CDR3 extends over 14 amino acids. Germline-derived CDR1 and CDR2 are SEHNR and FQNEAQ (reference sequence). V was pared by 4 bases and J by 9 bases, with 11 bases of the junction left unmatched. The CDR3 protein is CASSSGDSGSVQYV. For the CDR3, the DNA is TGTGCCAGCAGCTCCGGCGACAGCGGGAGTGTGCAGTACGTC.

This clonotype was counted only a few times. The chain recombines TRBV4-1 with TRBJ2-1; TRBD2 matches 9 bases. Germline V gives CDR1 MGHRA, CDR2 YSYEKL. Trimming removed 0 bases from V and 6 bases from J; junction bases left unmatched: 6. The CDR3 loop spans 16 amino acids. CDR3 loop: CASSQDPSGRTNEQFF. DNA of the CDR3: TGCGCCAGCAGCCAAGATCCCAGCGGGAGGACCAATGAGCAGTTCTTC.

This clonotype was seen ten or more times. This chain links TRBV20-1 with TRBJ2-1; possibly TRBD2 for D (6 bases). CDR1 and CDR2 (germline): DFQATT, SNEGSKA (reference sequence). This CDR3 contains 13 residues. V was pared by 3 bases and J by 0 bases, with 6 bases between. The CDR3 DNA reads as TGCAGTGCTAGCGGGAGCTCCTACAATGAGCAGTTCTTC. Translating gives CSASGSSYNEQFF.

The J gene is TRBJ1-1, the V gene TRBV20-1, with no clear D. Germline V lookup: CDR1 DFQATT, CDR2 SNEGSKA (reference sequence). The CDR3 contains 9 residues. With 7 bases removed from V and 7 bases from J, the gap between germline ends came to 7 bases. The CDR3 loop is CSVGSEAFF. The CDR3 DNA reads as TGCAGTGTCGGTAGTGAAGCTTTCTTT.

This chain links TRBV11-2 with TRBJ2-1, with 10 bases identical to TRBD2. The CDR3 runs 16 residues. V gave up 6 bases and J gave up 4 bases; unmatched junction bases: 9. From germline, CDR1 is SGHAT and CDR2 FQNNGV. CDR3 DNA: TGTGCCAGCAGTTTTATTCGGACTAGCGGTTACAATGAGCAGTTCTTC. Its translation is CASSFIRTSGYNEQFF.

This clonotype was picked up a small number of times. V usage is TRBV29-1 and J usage is TRBJ1-2, with a tentative D call TRBD1 (6 bases). Germline lookup yields CDR1 SQVTM and CDR2 ANQGSEA. The CDR3 loop spans 14 amino acids. The V and J ends lost 0 bases and 4 bases respectively, with 12 bases between them. The CDR3 DNA sequence: TGCAGCGTTGAAGATCCGCCAGGGGCCTATGGCTACACCTTC. It translates to CSVEDPPGAYGYTF.